This T cell receptor beta chain was recovered during a study of neurological immune-mediated disorders. Findings of the study overall: HTLV-1-associated myelopathy led in TCR clonal expansion, while multiple sclerosis ranked lowest, below healthy controls.

This clonotype appeared many times. Its antigen remains unknown. Time point defined: longitudinal time-point 3. Unsorted libraries used 2 million PBMCs kept at -80 degrees C. Trimming left V 0 bases short and J 0 bases short, with 8 bases between. Germline-derived CDR1 and CDR2 are SGHDT and YYEEEE. The CDR3 runs 15 residues. The cDNA was generated through 5'RACE incorporating 10-nucleotide random UMIs. TCRdb called the 5' RACE reads again in MiXCR, with one record for every CDR3 protein. The data show more than 100,000 distinct CDR3 sequences, with approximately 11% seen just once and about 3.1% held by the top ten.

This clonotype was obtained from a female donor with HTLV-1-associated myelopathy (HAM/TSP). The specimen was PBMCs. The chain is built from TRBV5-6 and TRBJ2-3; D not certain. In nucleotides, the CDR3 is TGTGCCAGCAGCTTGGACCCATCTAGCACAGATACGCAGTATTTT. This codes for CASSLDPSSTDTQYF.